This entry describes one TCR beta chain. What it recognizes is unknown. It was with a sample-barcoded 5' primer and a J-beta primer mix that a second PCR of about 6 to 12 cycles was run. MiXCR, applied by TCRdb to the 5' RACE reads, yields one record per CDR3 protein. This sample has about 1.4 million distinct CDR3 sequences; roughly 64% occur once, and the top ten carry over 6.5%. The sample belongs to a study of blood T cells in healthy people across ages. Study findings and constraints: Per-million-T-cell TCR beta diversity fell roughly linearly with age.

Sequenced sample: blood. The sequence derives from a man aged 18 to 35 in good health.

The CDR3 DNA reads as TGCGCCAGCAGCCAAGGACAGGTTGGGGAGCTGTTTTTT. Encoded protein: CASSQGQVGELFF. This chain joins TRBV4-1 and TRBJ2-2, with a possible D match to TRBD1 (6 bases). CDR3 length equals 13 residues. Germline V lookup: CDR1 MGHRA, CDR2 YSYEKL. Trimming removed 1 base from V and 8 bases from J, with 8 bases in between.